The 2 T cell receptor beta chains below were found in one sample sequenced in a study of blood T cell repertoires in COVID-19. TCRdb keeps only in-frame clones here, not all; method: immunoSEQ multiplex PCR. Of 200,000 to 250,000 clones detected, 86% appear once; the ten largest clones hold approximately 3%. Sequencing input: peripheral blood. All receptors derive from a woman aged 25 to 45 who had recovered from COVID-19.

The DNA for the CDR3 is TGCGCCAGCAGCTTGGAACAGGGGGCATTGGGCTACACCTTC. Protein sequence: CASSLEQGALGYTF. The chain is built from TRBV5-1 and TRBJ1-2, with 9 positions matching TRBD1. Germline V gene data show CDR1 as SGHRS and CDR2 as YFSETQ. V lost 0 bases, J lost 8 bases, and 5 bases stayed unmatched. The CDR3 sequence is 14 residues long. Based on the CDR3 plus reference TRBV5-1 and TRBJ1-2, the full variable domain is KAGVTQTPRYLIKTRGQQVTLSCSPISGHRSVSWYQQTPGQGLQFLFEYFSETQRNKGNFPGRFSGRQFSNSRSEMNVSTLELGDSALYLCASSLEQGALGYTFGSGTRLTVV.

This chain links TRBV6-5 with TRBJ2-7; perhaps TRBD1 as D (6 bases). Trimming pared 0 bases from V and 5 bases from J, leaving 11 bases between. This CDR3 is 14 amino acids long. Germline CDR1 reads MNHEY; CDR2 reads SVGAGI. The CDR3 here is CASSYSKGVHEQYF. The CDR3 nucleotides read TGTGCCAGCAGTTACTCGAAGGGGGTCCACGAGCAGTACTTC.